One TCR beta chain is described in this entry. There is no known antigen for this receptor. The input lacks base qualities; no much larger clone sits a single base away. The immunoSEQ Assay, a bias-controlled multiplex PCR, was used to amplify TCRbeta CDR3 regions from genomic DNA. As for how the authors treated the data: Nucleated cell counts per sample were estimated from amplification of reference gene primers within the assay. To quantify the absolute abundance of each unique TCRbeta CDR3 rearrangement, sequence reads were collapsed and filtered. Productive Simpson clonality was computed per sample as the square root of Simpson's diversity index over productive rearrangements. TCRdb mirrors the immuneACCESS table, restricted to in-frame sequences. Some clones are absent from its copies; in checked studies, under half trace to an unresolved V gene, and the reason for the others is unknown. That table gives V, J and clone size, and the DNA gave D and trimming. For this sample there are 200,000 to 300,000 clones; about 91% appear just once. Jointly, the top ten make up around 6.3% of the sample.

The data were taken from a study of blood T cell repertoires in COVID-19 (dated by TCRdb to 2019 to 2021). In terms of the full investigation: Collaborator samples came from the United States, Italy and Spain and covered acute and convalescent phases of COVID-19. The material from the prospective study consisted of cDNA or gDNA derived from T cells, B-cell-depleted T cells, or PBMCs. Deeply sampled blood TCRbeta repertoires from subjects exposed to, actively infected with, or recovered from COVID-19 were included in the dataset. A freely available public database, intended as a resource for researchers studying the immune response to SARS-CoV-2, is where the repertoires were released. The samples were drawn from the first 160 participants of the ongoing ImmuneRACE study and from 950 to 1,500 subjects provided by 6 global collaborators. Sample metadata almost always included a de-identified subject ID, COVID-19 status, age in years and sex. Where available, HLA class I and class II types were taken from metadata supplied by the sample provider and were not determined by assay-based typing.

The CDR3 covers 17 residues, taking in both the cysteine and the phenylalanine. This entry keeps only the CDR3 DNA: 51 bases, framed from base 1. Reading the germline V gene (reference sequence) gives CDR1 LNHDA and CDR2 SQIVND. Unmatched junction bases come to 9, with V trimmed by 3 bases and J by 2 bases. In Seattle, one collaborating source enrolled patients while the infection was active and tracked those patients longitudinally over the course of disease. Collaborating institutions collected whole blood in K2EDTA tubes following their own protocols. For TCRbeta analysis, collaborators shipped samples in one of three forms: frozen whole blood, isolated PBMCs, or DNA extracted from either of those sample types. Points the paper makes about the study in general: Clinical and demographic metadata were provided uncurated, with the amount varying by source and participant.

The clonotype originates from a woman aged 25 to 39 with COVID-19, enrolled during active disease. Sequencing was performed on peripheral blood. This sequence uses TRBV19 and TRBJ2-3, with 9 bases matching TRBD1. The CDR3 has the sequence CASSIRTGEFLTDTQYF. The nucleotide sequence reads TGTGCCAGTAGTATTAGGACAGGGGAGTTTCTCACAGATACGCAGTATTTT.